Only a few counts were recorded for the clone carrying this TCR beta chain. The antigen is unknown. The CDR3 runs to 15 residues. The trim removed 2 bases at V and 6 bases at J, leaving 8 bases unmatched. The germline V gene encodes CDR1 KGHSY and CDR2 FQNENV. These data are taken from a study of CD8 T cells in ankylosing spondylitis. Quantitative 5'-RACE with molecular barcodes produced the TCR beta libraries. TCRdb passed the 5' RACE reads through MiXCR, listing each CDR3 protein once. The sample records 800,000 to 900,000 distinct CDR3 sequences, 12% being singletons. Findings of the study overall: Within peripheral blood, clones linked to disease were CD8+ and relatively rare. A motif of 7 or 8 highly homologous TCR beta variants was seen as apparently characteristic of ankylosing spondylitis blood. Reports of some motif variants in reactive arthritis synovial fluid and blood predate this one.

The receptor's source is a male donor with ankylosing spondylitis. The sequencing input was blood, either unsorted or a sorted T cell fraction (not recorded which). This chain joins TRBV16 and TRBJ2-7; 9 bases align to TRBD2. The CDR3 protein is CASSQLGGRAGEQYF. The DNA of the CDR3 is TGTGCCAGCAGCCAACTCGGCGGGAGGGCGGGCGAGCAGTACTTC. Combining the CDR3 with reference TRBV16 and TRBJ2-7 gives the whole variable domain GEEVAQTPKHLVRGEGQKAKLYCAPIKGHSYVFWYQQVLKNEFKFLISFQNENVFDETGMPKERFSAKCLPNSPCSLEIQATKLEDSAVYFCASSQLGGRAGEQYFGPGTRLTVT.